This T cell receptor beta chain derives from a study of T-cell reconstitution after alpha-beta-depleted transplantation in children. This clonotype was recorded many times. The antigen is unknown. Study-level results: In patients about two months after transplant, alpha-beta T cells reportedly arose from several hundred expanded graft clones. After transplant, high TCRbeta diversity at day 60 in some patients arose from surviving recipient T cells and thymic progenitors.

V dropped 3 bases and J dropped 1; count of bases not matched to a gene: 2. In germline, CDR1 is SGHTA, CDR2 FQGTGA. The CDR3 is made up of 15 amino acids. Unique molecular identifiers were used to barcode this TCRbeta library. From the PCR reads, TCRdb called clonotypes with MiXCR, one entry per CDR3 protein. Here the sample spans 600,000 to 700,000 distinct CDR3 sequences, around 13% being singletons. This chain connects TRBV7-3 to TRBJ2-3, with 9 positions matching TRBD2. This sample comprised PBMCs, obtained before TCRalphabeta/CD19-depleted stem cell transplant. This sequence originates from a girl aged 2-9 years with congenital amegakaryocytic thrombocytopenia, due to receive a stem cell transplant. The DNA for the CDR3 is TGTGCCAGCAGCTTCGTAGCGGGAGGCACAGATACGCAGTATTTT. Its protein product is CASSFVAGGTDTQYF.